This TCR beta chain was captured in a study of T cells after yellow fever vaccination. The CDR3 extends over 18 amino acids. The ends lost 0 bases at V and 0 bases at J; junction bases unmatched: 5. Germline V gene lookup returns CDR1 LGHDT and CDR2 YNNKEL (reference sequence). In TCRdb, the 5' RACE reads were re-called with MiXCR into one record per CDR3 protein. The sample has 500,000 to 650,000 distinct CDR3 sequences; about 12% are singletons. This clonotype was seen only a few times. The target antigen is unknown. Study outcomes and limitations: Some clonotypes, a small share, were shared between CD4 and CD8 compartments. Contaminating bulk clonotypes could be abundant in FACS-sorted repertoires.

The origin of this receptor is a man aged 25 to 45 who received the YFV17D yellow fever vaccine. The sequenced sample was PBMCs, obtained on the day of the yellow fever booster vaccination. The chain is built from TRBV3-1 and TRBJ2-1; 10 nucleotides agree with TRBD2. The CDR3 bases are TGTGCCAGCAGCCAAGAGGGACTAGCGACATCCTCCTACAATGAGCAGTTCTTC. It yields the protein CASSQEGLATSSYNEQFF.